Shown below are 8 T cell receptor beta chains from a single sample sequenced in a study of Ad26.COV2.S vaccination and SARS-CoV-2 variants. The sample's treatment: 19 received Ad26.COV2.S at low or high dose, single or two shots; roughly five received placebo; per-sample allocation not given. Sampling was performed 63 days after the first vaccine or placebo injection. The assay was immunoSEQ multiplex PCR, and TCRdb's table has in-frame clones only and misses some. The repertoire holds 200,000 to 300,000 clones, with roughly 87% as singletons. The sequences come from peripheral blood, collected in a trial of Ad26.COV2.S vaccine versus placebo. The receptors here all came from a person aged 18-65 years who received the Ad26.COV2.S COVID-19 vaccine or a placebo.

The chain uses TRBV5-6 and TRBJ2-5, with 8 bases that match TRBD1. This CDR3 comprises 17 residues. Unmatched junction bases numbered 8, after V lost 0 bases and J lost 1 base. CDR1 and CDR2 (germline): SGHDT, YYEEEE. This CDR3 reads CASSLGMAGGFQETQYF. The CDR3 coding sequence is TGTGCCAGCAGCTTGGGTATGGCAGGGGGCTTCCAAGAGACCCAGTACTTC. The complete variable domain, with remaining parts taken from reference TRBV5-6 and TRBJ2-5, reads DAGVTQSPTHLIKTRGQQVTLRCSPKSGHDTVSWYQQALGQGPQFIFQYYEEEERQRGNFPDRFSGHQFPNYSSELNVNALLLGDSALYLCASSLGMAGGFQETQYFGPGTRLLVL.

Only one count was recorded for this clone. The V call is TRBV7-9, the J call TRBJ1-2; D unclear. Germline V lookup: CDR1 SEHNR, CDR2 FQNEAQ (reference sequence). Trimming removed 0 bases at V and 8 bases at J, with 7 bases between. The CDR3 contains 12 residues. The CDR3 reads CASSLAPAGYTF. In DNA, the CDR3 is TGTGCCAGCAGCTTAGCGCCGGCAGGCTACACCTTC. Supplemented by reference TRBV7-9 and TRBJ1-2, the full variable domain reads DTGVSQNPRHKITKRGQNVTFRCDPISEHNRLYWYRQTLGQGPEFLTYFQNEAQLEKSRLLSDRFSAERPKGSFSTLEIQRTEQGDSAMYLCASSLAPAGYTFGSGTRLTVV.

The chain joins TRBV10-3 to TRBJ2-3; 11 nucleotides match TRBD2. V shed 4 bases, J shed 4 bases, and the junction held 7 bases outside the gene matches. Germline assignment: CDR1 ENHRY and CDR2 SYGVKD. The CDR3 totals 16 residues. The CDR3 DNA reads TGTGCCATCAGTGCAATTAGCGGGAGGGCCTCAGATACGCAGTATTTT. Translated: CAISAISGRASDTQYF.

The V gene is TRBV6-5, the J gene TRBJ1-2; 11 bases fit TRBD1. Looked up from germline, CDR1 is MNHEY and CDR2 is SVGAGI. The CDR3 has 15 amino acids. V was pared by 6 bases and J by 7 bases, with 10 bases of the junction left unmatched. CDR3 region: CASSQPGTGGIGYTF. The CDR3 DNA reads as TGTGCCAGCAGCCAACCCGGGACAGGGGGTATTGGCTACACCTTC.

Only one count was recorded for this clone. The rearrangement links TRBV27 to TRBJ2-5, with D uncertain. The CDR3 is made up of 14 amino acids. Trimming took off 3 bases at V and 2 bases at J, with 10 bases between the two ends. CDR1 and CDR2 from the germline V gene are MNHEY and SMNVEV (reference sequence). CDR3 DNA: TGTGCCAGCAGTTTTGGGTACGGTCAAGAGACCCAGTACTTC. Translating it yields CASSFGYGQETQYF.

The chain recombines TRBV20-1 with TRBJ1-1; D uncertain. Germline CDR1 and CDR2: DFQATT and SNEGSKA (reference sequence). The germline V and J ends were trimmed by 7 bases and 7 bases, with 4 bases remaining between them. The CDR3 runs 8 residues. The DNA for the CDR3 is TGCAGTGTCGATGAAGCTTTCTTT. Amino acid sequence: CSVDEAFF.

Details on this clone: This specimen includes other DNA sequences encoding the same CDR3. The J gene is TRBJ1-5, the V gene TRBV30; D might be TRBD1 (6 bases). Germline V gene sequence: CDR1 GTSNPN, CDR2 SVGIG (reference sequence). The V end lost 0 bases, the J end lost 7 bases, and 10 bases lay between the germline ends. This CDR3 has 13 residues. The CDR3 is CAWSVQGGQPQHF. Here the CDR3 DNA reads TGTGCCTGGAGTGTACAGGGAGGACAGCCCCAGCATTTT.

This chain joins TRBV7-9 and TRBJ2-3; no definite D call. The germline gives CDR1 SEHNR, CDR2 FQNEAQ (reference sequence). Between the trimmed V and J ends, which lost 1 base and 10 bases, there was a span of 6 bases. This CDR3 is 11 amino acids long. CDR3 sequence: CASSLGGSQYF. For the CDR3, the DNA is TGTGCCAGCAGCTTAGGTGGCTCGCAGTATTTT.